The T cell receptor beta chain described here comes from a study of cytomegalovirus exposure and HLA in healthy donors. General study findings and limits: A later analysis showed TCR association rates differing by HLA locus, peaking at DRB1 and lowest at HLA-C.

PCR primers comprised 60 Vbeta and 13 Jbeta primers. Sequencing used immunoSEQ multiplex PCR; TCRdb keeps in-frame clones, though not all of them. This sample yields approximately 150,000 clones, of which just under 85% are seen a single time; 4.8% belongs to the top ten. This clone came up once. Its antigen is unknown. The material sequenced was PBMCs. The sequence came from a girl between 10 and 17 years old in good health and CMV-seropositive.

The CDR3 sequence: CASSADRGNTEAFF. For the CDR3, the DNA is TGTGCCAGCAGCGCCGACAGGGGGAACACTGAAGCTTTCTTT. This rearrangement joins TRBV7-3 to TRBJ1-1, with 8 bases that match TRBD1. Germline CDR1 is SGHTA and CDR2 is FQGTGA. J was trimmed by 1 base and V by 5 bases; bases with no gene match: 3. The CDR3 extends over 14 amino acids.